A selection of T cell receptor beta chains follows, all from one sample in a study of identifying expanded T cells in peripheral blood. Some clones are missing from TCRdb's copy, which holds only in-frame ones; the method was immunoSEQ multiplex PCR. The sample records some 77,000 clones, more than 75% being singletons. Specimen: blood. These TCRs come from a person aged 18 to 70 in good health. CDR3s include the opening cysteine and the closing phenylalanine or tryptophan. The D gene is left open where the match is weak. Where a row states a size, it is once, few, many or the class of an expanded clone; other rows omit it.

CASRRTGRGAEAFF | TGTGCCAGCAGACGGACAGGGAGGGGGGCTGAAGCTTTCTTT | TRBV6-5 | TRBD1 | NA | TRBJ1-1
CASSQVATAYNSPLHF | TGCGCCAGCAGCCAAGTGGCCACGGCCTATAATTCACCCCTCCACTTT | TRBV4-1 | NA | NA | TRBJ1-6
CASSQGALNEQFF | TGTGCCAGCAGTCAGGGGGCTCTCAATGAGCAGTTCTTC | TRBV6-5 | TRBD1 | NA | TRBJ2-1
CASSFGIVDQYF | TGTGCCAGCAGCTTTGGTATAGTAGACCAGTACTTC | TRBV7-9 | NA | NA | TRBJ2-5
CASSRQGFSSGNTIYF | TGTGCCAGTAGTCGACAGGGATTCAGCTCTGGAAACACCATATATTTT | TRBV19 | TRBD1 | NA | TRBJ1-3
CASRGTGSGDGYTF | TGTGCCAGCAGGGGGACAGGAAGCGGGGATGGCTACACCTTC | TRBV27 | TRBD1 | NA | TRBJ1-2
CASSLGQNTDTQYF | TGTGCCAGCAGCTTGGGACAGAACACAGATACGCAGTATTTT | TRBV7-9 | TRBD1 | few | TRBJ2-3
CASNRQGAAWYGQYF | TGTGCCAGCAATCGGCAGGGTGCCGCCTGGTATGGGCAGTATTTT | TRBV28 | NA | NA | TRBJ2-3
CASSLPSGGAAGELFF | TGTGCCAGCAGCCTCCCTAGCGGGGGGGCCGCCGGGGAGCTGTTTTTT | TRBV28 | TRBD2 | once | TRBJ2-2
CASSQAGGPYEQYF | TGCGCCAGCAGCCAAGCTGGGGGCCCCTACGAGCAGTACTTC | TRBV4-1 | NA | once | TRBJ2-7
CASRANRGPSYEQYF | TGCGCCAGCAGGGCGAACAGGGGGCCTAGCTACGAGCAGTACTTC | TRBV4-3 | TRBD1 | NA | TRBJ2-7
CATGEVRNQPQHF | TGTGCCACCGGGGAGGTCCGCAATCAGCCCCAGCATTTT | TRBV19 | NA | once | TRBJ1-5
CASSLQDSTDTQYF | TGTGCCAGCAGCTTACAGGACAGCACAGATACGCAGTATTTT | TRBV7-2 | NA | NA | TRBJ2-3
CASRRDRHGYTF | TGTGCCAGCAGGAGGGACAGGCATGGCTACACCTTC | TRBV6-6 | TRBD1 | NA | TRBJ1-2
CASSPSGVDQPQHF | TGTGCCAGCTCACCATCTGGGGTGGATCAGCCCCAGCATTTT | TRBV18 | NA | NA | TRBJ1-5
CASSQVPAAGYTF | TGTGCCAGCAGCCAAGTGCCAGCAGCCGGCTACACCTTC | TRBV14 | NA | NA | TRBJ1-2
CATALNSVTYEQYF | TGTGCCACCGCATTAAACAGCGTTACCTACGAGCAGTACTTC | TRBV6-5 | NA | NA | TRBJ2-7
CASSLASPDTQYF | TGTGCCAGCAGCTTAGCCTCCCCAGATACGCAGTATTTT | TRBV11-3 | NA | NA | TRBJ2-3
CASGQATHWEKLFF | TGTGCCAGCGGGCAGGCTACGCATTGGGAAAAACTGTTTTTT | TRBV7-9 | NA | NA | TRBJ1-4